This T cell receptor (beta chain) was found in a study of cytomegalovirus exposure and HLA in healthy donors. Findings and caveats of the study: TCR beta sequences reportedly predicted most subjects' HLA-A and HLA-B alleles accurately. It was confirmed in vitro that a few of the CMV-associated chains were specific for CMV antigens. Most CMV-associated TCR beta chains were later found to appear HLA-restricted.

Regarding donors, all were healthy bone marrow donors. About this clone itself: Its antigen is undetermined.

Use of 60 Vbeta and 13 Jbeta primers characterized the PCR. Clones were sequenced by immunoSEQ multiplex PCR, and TCRdb holds only the in-frame ones, with some missing. The sample comprises around 150,000 clones, about three quarters of which are singletons, and roughly 4% rests with the top ten. V was clipped by 0 bases and J by 0 bases, with 9 bases between them. The CDR3 is 16 amino acids. Germline V CDR1 and CDR2: MNHEY, SVGAGI. Source material: PBMCs. This receptor was identified in a man aged 45-65 years in good health and CMV-seropositive. The chain carries TRBV6-5 and TRBJ1-3, with D unclear. This CDR3 reads CASSYSEGNSGNTIYF. CDR3 DNA: TGTGCCAGCAGTTACTCCGAGGGAAACTCTGGAAACACCATATATTTT.